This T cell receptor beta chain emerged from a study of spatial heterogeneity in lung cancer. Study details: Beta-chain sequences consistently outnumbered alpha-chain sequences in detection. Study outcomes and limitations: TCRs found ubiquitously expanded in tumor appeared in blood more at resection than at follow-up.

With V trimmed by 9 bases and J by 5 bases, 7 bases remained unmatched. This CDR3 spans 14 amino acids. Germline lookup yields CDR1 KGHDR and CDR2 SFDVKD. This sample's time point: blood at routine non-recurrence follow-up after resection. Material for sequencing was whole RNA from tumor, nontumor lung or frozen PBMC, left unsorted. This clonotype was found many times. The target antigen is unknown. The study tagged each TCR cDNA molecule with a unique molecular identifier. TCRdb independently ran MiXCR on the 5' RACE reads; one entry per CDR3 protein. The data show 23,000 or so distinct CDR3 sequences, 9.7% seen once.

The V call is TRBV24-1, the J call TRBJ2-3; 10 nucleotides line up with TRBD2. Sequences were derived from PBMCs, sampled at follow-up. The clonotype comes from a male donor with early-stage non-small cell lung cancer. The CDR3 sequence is CATGSGGAGDTQYF. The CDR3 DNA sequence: TGTGCCACCGGGAGCGGGGGGGCAGGAGATACGCAGTATTTT.